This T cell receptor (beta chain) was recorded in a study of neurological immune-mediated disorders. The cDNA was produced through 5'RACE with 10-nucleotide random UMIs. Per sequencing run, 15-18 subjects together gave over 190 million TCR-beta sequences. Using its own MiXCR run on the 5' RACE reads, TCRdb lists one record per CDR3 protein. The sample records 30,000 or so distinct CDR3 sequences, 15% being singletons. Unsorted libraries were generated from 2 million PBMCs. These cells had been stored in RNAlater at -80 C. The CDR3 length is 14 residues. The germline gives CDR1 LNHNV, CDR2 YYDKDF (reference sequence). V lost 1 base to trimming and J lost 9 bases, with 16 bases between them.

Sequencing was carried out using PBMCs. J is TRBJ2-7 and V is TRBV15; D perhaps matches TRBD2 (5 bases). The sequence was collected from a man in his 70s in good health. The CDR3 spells CATSRAAGVDRQYF. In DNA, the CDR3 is TGTGCCACCAGCAGAGCTGCCGGGGTCGATAGGCAGTACTTC.